This T cell receptor (beta chain) was captured in a study of T cells in Graves' hyperthyroidism and ophthalmopathy (dated by TCRdb to between 2018 and 2021). Turning to the overall study: Peripheral blood samples were taken at initial diagnosis, before any treatment was given. In more than 5 Graves' hyperthyroidism patients, the study also compared T-cell repertoires from thyroid tissue with T-cell repertoires from blood. Once sampling was done, hyperthyroidism patients were given methimazole at a starting dose of 30 mg daily, whereas ophthalmopathy patients were given high-dose intravenous methylprednisolone. To identify TCR V-J signatures that set the groups apart, the researchers used a discovery cohort of approximately 98 patients, made up of about 44 with Graves' ophthalmopathy and approximately 57 with stable Graves' hyperthyroidism. According to the paper, TCR Vbeta CDR3 sequencing was carried out on around 140 peripheral blood samples, which came from over 40 ophthalmopathy, 75 to 80 hyperthyroidism and approximately 17 progressor patients. An independent validation cohort of fewer than 20 hyperthyroidism patients and 17 patients who later progressed to ophthalmopathy tested prospective prediction of ophthalmopathy. The 75 to 100 discovery patients were randomly split 7:3 into training and test sets. The paper as a whole reports these results and caveats: Most expanded thyroid clonotypes (frequency above 0.001) were also detected in blood, suggesting blood repertoires may reflect thyroid immune responses. Ophthalmopathy was separated from stable hyperthyroidism by a 13 V-J signature model, with around 88% sensitivity and around 81% specificity obtained in cross-validation and 80%/75% obtained in testing. No statistical method was used to fix the sample size in advance, and group allocation was not hidden from the investigators. In validation, progression to ophthalmopathy was predicted by the model with 65% to 71% sensitivity and 72% to 85% specificity, a median of about 6.8 months before onset.

Taken from cysteine to phenylalanine, the CDR3 has 18 residues. Of the read, only the CDR3 DNA is kept; its 54 bases are in frame from base 1. CDR1 and CDR2 were assigned from the germline V gene as SNHLY and FYNNEI. V ends up 0 bases short and J 6 bases short, with an unmatched junction base count of 13. The TCR beta CDR3 regions were amplified from the RNA transcripts. For the first round of RT-PCR on the TCR CDR3, the HTBI primer set was used together with the Qiagen OneStep RT-PCR kit. Libraries were constructed in a second round of multiplex PCR, after which size selection and purification were carried out. The libraries were sequenced on an Illumina HiSeq2000 using paired-end 100 bp reads. The authors' analysis ran thus. SOAPnuke was used to process the raw data, throwing out any read that contained adapters or uncalled bases, had a mean Phred below 15, or lacked an exact constant-primer or identifier match. COPE v1.2.5 was used to merge the high-quality paired reads, and each unique nucleotide sequence was defined as a clonotype. Clonotypes were aligned to IMGT TRBV, TRBD and TRBJ reference segments using MiTCR v1.1. Only V-J combinations with frequency above 0.0001, covering 99% to 99.2% of repertoires, were analysed. A TCS score was defined as the ratio of F50 (clonal expansion) to E x V (chaos), with BLOSUM62-based TCRdist applied between CDR3 peptides within each V-J. Welch's t-statistics and random forest reduced around 520 V-J features to around 14, which were used in a naive Bayes classifier (R e1071). The public reads were quality trimmed at Q25 with fastp and then assembled into clones with MiXCR by TCRdb, keeping productive beta chains. Duplicate CDR3 protein sequences are folded into a single record with the most common DNA and genes. These V and J calls are TCRdb output, not the study's own analysis. For this sample there are around 500,000 distinct CDR3 sequences; 14% appear just once. About 15% of the sample is in the top ten clones.

Stable Graves' hyperthyroidism was defined as no progression to ophthalmopathy during 18 months of follow-up. Hyperthyroidism patients were newly diagnosed, with disease duration under 2 months, and aged 18 to 65 years. Any patient with an uncontrolled infection, another autoimmune disease, pregnancy or lactation was excluded. Diagnoses were based on clinical symptoms, serum thyroxine and TRAb, thyroid ultrasound and orbital computed tomography. Ficoll-Paque density gradient centrifugation was used to isolate PBMCs from approximately 10 ml of fresh peripheral blood. Trizol reagent was used to extract total RNA, and RNA quality was then checked on an Agilent 2100 Bioanalyzer. In this sample, this clonotype turned up many times. Its antigen is still unknown. Base qualities were left out, and no much larger clone turns up one base away.

Here the chain combines TRBV2 and TRBJ2-5, with 10 bases in between that match TRBD2. The sequence came from a woman aged 40 to 49 with Graves' hyperthyroidism. The specimen was blood. The DNA sequence follows: TGTGCCAGCAGTGAAGCGCCGGCTAGCGGGAGTGGGGCGAAGACCCAGTACTTC. It encodes CASSEAPASGSGAKTQYF.